This T cell receptor beta chain was captured in a study of PD-1 blockade in classical Hodgkin lymphoma. Overall study findings and caveats: TCR diversity at baseline was reported to be reduced in newly diagnosed patients relative to healthy donors. Newly diagnosed patients and complete responders had comparable diversity at baseline.

Regarding this clone: Its antigen is undetermined.

No patient escaped relapse after autologous stem cell transplantation, and brentuximab vedotin exposure varied. Negative selection with magnets was how CD8+ T cells were isolated from the thawed PBMCs. Best response was recorded as complete response, partial response or progressive disease. The length of the CDR3 is 15 residues. Germline V gene data show CDR1 as PRHDT and CDR2 as FYEKMQ (reference sequence). Sequenced by immunoSEQ multiplex PCR; TCRdb stores in-frame clones only, minus some. The repertoire holds more than 25,000 clones, with about 91% as singletons. This sequence joins TRBV13 and TRBJ2-5, with D tentatively TRBD1 or TRBD2 (5 bases each). The J call is in doubt because the DNA end fits TRBJ2-7 better. The specimen comprised CD8+ T cells from blood, sampled at baseline. The clonotype originates from a human donor with classical Hodgkin lymphoma. The CDR3 loop is CASSETGRTTYEQYF. CDR3 in DNA: TGTGCCAGCAGCGAAACGGGACGGACCACCTACGAGCAGTACTTC.